Following are 27 T cell receptor beta chains from one sample sequenced in a study of blood T cell repertoires in COVID-19. The repertoire was sequenced with immunoSEQ multiplex PCR; TCRdb's copy has only in-frame clones and lacks some. The sample includes 200,000 to 300,000 clones, about 90% of them seen just once. The specimen was PBMCs or T cells enriched from blood (not recorded which). These receptor sequences come from a man aged 50 to 59 who had been exposed to COVID-19.

As to this clone: The sample has other DNA sequences that encode this CDR3 too. The chain uses TRBV7-9 and TRBJ1-4, with 9 bases lining up with TRBD1. Germline values: CDR1 SEHNR, CDR2 FQNEAQ (reference sequence). V lost 5 bases, J lost 2 bases, and 3 bases stayed unmatched. CDR3 size: 15 residues. CDR3 loop: CASSPGQGTNEKLFF. In nucleotides, the CDR3 is TGTGCCAGCAGCCCCGGACAGGGGACTAATGAAAAACTGTTTTTT.

The V call is TRBV9, the J call TRBJ2-3; no clear D. The germline V gene has CDR1 SGDLS and CDR2 YYNGEE. The CDR3 extends over 16 amino acids. Trimming shortened V by 4 bases and J by 1 base, and 16 bases separated the two germline ends. CDR3 nucleotides: TGTGCCAGCAGCCTAAGACTTAACGTCGGCACAGATACGCAGTATTTT. Its protein product is CASSLRLNVGTDTQYF.

This sequence joins TRBV27 and TRBJ2-7; D may be TRBD2 (7 bases). Deletions cut 5 bases from V and 3 bases from J, with 14 bases between. CDR1 is MNHEY and CDR2 is SMNVEV in the germline V gene (reference sequence). This CDR3 is 14 amino acids long. Here the CDR3 DNA reads TGTGCCAGCAGTCGGCGGGGGCTGAACTACGAGCAGTACTTC. It is translated as CASSRRGLNYEQYF.

The chain carries TRBV28 and TRBJ1-2; TRBD1 matches at 7 bases. V was clipped by 0 bases and J by 8 bases; unmatched bases: 9. The V gene's germline CDR1 is MDHEN and CDR2 SYDVKM. The CDR3 extends over 15 amino acids. The chain's CDR3 is CASSLWAEGARGYTF. CDR3 nucleotide sequence: TGTGCCAGCAGTTTATGGGCAGAGGGGGCTCGGGGCTACACCTTC.

In this sample, this clone turned up once. The rearrangement uses TRBV7-3 and TRBJ2-5, with 8 bases matching TRBD2. Germline V gene data show CDR1 as SGHTA and CDR2 as FQGTGA. CDR3 size: 15 residues. Unmatched junction bases numbered 10, after V lost 8 bases and J lost 2 bases. The CDR3 nucleotides are TGTGCCAGCTCCGGGGGGGCGTCGCATCAAGAGACCCAGTACTTC. Translation gives CASSGGASHQETQYF.

The rearrangement uses TRBV5-1 and TRBJ2-2; D perhaps matches TRBD2 (5 bases). The CDR3 is made up of 14 amino acids. Germline CDR1 is SGHRS and CDR2 is YFSETQ. V gave up 4 bases and J gave up 2 bases, with 9 bases separating them. This CDR3 reads CASSRTDNTGELFF. CDR3 nucleotide sequence: TGCGCCAGCAGCAGGACTGATAACACCGGGGAGCTGTTTTTT.

The chain carries TRBV7-3 and TRBJ2-2; D gene uncertain. Germline V gives CDR1 SGHTA, CDR2 FQGTGA. This CDR3 comprises 16 residues. Trimming took 5 bases from V and 2 from J, leaving 15 bases between them. The CDR3 region is CASSPQDTRNTGELFF. CDR3 in DNA: TGTGCCAGCAGCCCGCAAGATACAAGAAACACCGGGGAGCTGTTTTTT.

The chain links TRBV5-1 to TRBJ1-1, with 7 nucleotides matching TRBD1. The J segment lost 0 bases and the V segment lost 5 bases, leaving 10 bases of the junction unmatched. CDR3 length: 16 amino acids. Germline CDR1 is SGHRS and CDR2 is YFSETQ. CDR3 loop: CASRPRTGSMNTEAFF. In nucleotides, the CDR3 is TGCGCCAGCAGACCTCGGACAGGTTCCATGAACACTGAAGCTTTCTTT.

The chain couples TRBV18 to TRBJ2-7; maybe TRBD2 (6 bases). The germline V gene has CDR1 KGHSH and CDR2 LQKENI. The CDR3 loop spans 16 amino acids. The V end lost 2 bases, the J end lost 5 bases, and 19 bases lay between the germline ends. DNA of the CDR3: TGTGCCAGCTCACCAGGGGAGGCCCCTGGTATTGACGAGCAGTACGTC. Protein sequence: CASSPGEAPGIDEQYV.

V is TRBV10-3 and J is TRBJ2-1; perhaps TRBD2 as D (5 bases). The germline gives CDR1 ENHRY, CDR2 SYGVKD. Trimming removed 9 bases at V and 5 bases at J, with 14 bases between. This CDR3 is built from 13 residues. The DNA of the CDR3 is TGTGCCATACAACGGGAATTGAACAATGAGCAGTTCTTC. Translated, it gives CAIQRELNNEQFF.

The rearrangement uses TRBV28 and TRBJ2-1; D is unresolved. This CDR3 contains 12 residues. V lost 5 bases and J lost 12, with 14 bases in between. Germline assignment: CDR1 MDHEN and CDR2 SYDVKM. The CDR3 sequence: CASSPPWAGQFF. The CDR3 bases are TGTGCCAGCAGTCCCCCGTGGGCTGGGCAGTTCTTC. Full variable domain (remainder filled in from reference TRBV28 and TRBJ2-1): DVKVTQSSRYLVKRTGEKVFLECVQDMDHENMFWYRQDPGLGLRLIYFSYDVKMKEKGDIPEGYSVSREKKERFSLILESASTNQTSMYLCASSPPWAGQFFGPGTRLTVL.

The chain has TRBV11-3 and TRBJ2-1; 12 nucleotides align to TRBD2. The germline CDR1 and CDR2 sequences are SGHNT and YENEEA. V shed 2 bases, J shed 0 bases, and the junction held 8 bases outside the gene matches. The CDR3 contains 19 residues. The CDR3 loop reads CASSLSTQLAGGSYNEQFF. CDR3 DNA: TGTGCCAGCAGCTTAAGTACCCAACTAGCGGGAGGCTCCTACAATGAGCAGTTCTTC.

This clone was seen once. This chain joins TRBV27 and TRBJ1-6; weak D call: TRBD1 (5 bases). The V gene lost 3 bases and the J gene lost 10 bases, with 13 bases spanning the gap. Germline assignment: CDR1 MNHEY and CDR2 SMNVEV (reference sequence). This CDR3 comprises 14 residues. CDR3: CASSFYDRLSPLHF. CDR3 DNA sequence: TGTGCCAGCAGTTTCTACGACAGATTGTCACCCCTCCACTTT.

This rearrangement joins TRBV30 to TRBJ1-2; the match to TRBD1 covers 12 bases. CDR1 and CDR2 (germline): GTSNPN, SVGIG (reference sequence). The CDR3 totals 15 residues. V shed 0 bases and J 7 bases; nucleotides not matched to a gene: 6. The CDR3 loop reads CAWSVKGQGARGYTF. The CDR3 DNA reads as TGTGCCTGGAGTGTAAAGGGACAGGGGGCTCGTGGCTACACCTTC. The complete variable domain, with remaining parts taken from reference TRBV30 and TRBJ1-2, reads SQTIHQWPATLVQPVGSPLSLECTVEGTSNPNLYWYRQAAGRGLQLLFYSVGIGQISSEVPQNLSASRPQDRQFILSSKKLLLSDSGFYLCAWSVKGQGARGYTFGSGTRLTVV.

The V call is TRBV7-3, the J call TRBJ2-1; 10 bases agree with TRBD2. The trim removed 4 bases at V and 9 bases at J, leaving 9 bases unmatched. Germline V lookup: CDR1 SGHTA, CDR2 FQGTGA. The CDR3 spans 15 residues. In nucleotides, the CDR3 is TGTGCCAGCAGCTCGCTAGCGGGAGTAATGAGTGAGCAGTTCTTC. The encoded protein is CASSSLAGVMSEQFF.

The chain recombines TRBV7-8 with TRBJ2-1; 13 nucleotides agree with TRBD2. Germline V gene lookup returns CDR1 SGHVS and CDR2 FQNEAQ. The CDR3 spans 16 residues. J gave up 8 bases and V 5 bases, and 9 bases lay outside the gene matches. The CDR3 coding sequence is TGTGCCAGCAGCGCCCGGACTAGCGGGAGTAGGGATGAGCAGTTCTTC. Translation gives CASSARTSGSRDEQFF.

The rearrangement uses TRBV3-1 (or the pseudogene TRBV3-2) and TRBJ2-5; 7 nucleotides agree with TRBD2. Trimming took 6 bases from V and 5 from J; bases not matched to a gene: 12. Germline CDR1 reads LGHDT; CDR2 reads YNNKEL (reference sequence). The length of the CDR3 is 15 residues. The CDR3 DNA follows: TGTGCCAGCAGGGGGGGAGGGGTAAGATGGGAGACCCAGTACTTC. It codes for CASRGGGVRWETQYF.

This sequence joins TRBV3-1 (or the pseudogene TRBV3-2) and TRBJ2-2; 7 bases fit TRBD1. The V gene end was trimmed by 4 bases and the J gene end by 7 bases; junction bases not matched to a gene: 9. This CDR3 has 15 amino acids. Germline lookup yields CDR1 LGHDT and CDR2 YNNKEL (reference sequence). The CDR3 reads CASSPSPTGFGELFF. The CDR3 DNA reads as TGTGCCAGCAGCCCCTCCCCGACAGGGTTCGGGGAGCTGTTTTTT.

The CDR3 region is CASRGTGQSPLHF. CDR3 DNA sequence: TGTGCCAGCAGAGGGACAGGGCAATCACCCCTCCACTTT. This sequence joins TRBV2 and TRBJ1-6; 9 bases are a match to TRBD1. This CDR3 region has 13 residues. The V segment lost 6 bases and the J segment 10 bases; nucleotides outside the gene matches: 4. Germline assignment: CDR1 SNHLY and CDR2 FYNNEI.

The V and J genes are TRBV4-1 and TRBJ2-1, with D possibly matching TRBD2 (7 bases). This CDR3 contains 17 residues. Germline V gene data show CDR1 as MGHRA and CDR2 as YSYEKL. V lost 3 bases, J lost 6 bases, and 21 bases lay in between. The CDR3 loop is CASSQGGARGRANEQFF. The CDR3, as DNA: TGCGCCAGCAGCCAGGGAGGGGCGAGGGGGAGGGCCAATGAGCAGTTCTTC.

V and J are TRBV11-3 and TRBJ2-7, with TRBD2 as a possible D gene (5 bases). The length of the CDR3 is 12 residues. CDR1 and CDR2 from the germline V gene are SGHNT and YENEEA. Trimming removed 5 bases from V and 5 bases from J, with 10 bases in between. CDR3 in amino acids: CASSAGEDEQYF. The CDR3, as DNA: TGTGCCAGCAGCGCCGGGGAAGACGAGCAGTACTTC.

This chain uses TRBV5-1 with TRBJ1-1; D perhaps matches TRBD1 (6 bases). Trimming pared 7 bases from V and 1 base from J, leaving 11 bases between. Germline lookup yields CDR1 SGHRS and CDR2 YFSETQ. CDR3 length equals 13 residues. The CDR3 here is CASSGHGNTEAFF. Written as DNA, the CDR3 is TGCGCCAGCTCGGGACACGGGAACACTGAAGCTTTCTTT.

This clone has a single count. The chain joins TRBV18 to TRBJ1-3; D not certain. Trimming took off 0 bases at V and 5 bases at J, with 8 bases between the two ends. Germline V gene lookup returns CDR1 KGHSH and CDR2 LQKENI. The CDR3 spans 14 residues. CDR3 bases: TGTGCCAGCTCACCACCAGCTAATAGAAACACCATATATTTT. Protein: CASSPPANRNTIYF.

V gene TRBV7-3 combines with J gene TRBJ1-2, with TRBD1 as a possible D gene (6 bases). Trimming shortened V by 1 base and J by 7 bases, and 16 bases separated the two germline ends. CDR3 size: 15 residues. CDR1 and CDR2 (germline): SGHTA, FQGTGA. CDR3: CASSLKTGTSSGYTF. The CDR3, as DNA: TGTGCCAGCAGCTTAAAAACAGGGACCTCTTCTGGCTACACCTTC.

The chain uses TRBV5-1 and TRBJ1-5; no clear D. Germline assignment: CDR1 SGHRS and CDR2 YFSETQ. V lost 4 bases and J lost 0, with 11 bases in between. The CDR3 length is 15 residues. The CDR3 DNA follows: TGCGCCAGCAGCATAGAGGGAAATAGCAATCAGCCCCAGCATTTT. Protein: CASSIEGNSNQPQHF.

The chain links TRBV5-1 to TRBJ2-7; the match to TRBD1 covers 8 bases. J was trimmed by 4 bases and V by 0 bases; bases with no gene match: 6. Germline-derived CDR1 and CDR2 are SGHRS and YFSETQ. The length of the CDR3 is 15 residues. The chain's CDR3 is CASSLEAGGFYEQYF. The CDR3 DNA reads as TGCGCCAGCAGCTTGGAGGCAGGGGGCTTTTACGAGCAGTACTTC.

The chain is built from TRBV4-1 and TRBJ1-6, with 7 positions matching TRBD1. Germline CDR1 MGHRA, CDR2 YSYEKL. CDR3 length: 15 amino acids. V lost 4 bases and J lost 10; bases outside the gene matches: 10. The CDR3 DNA reads TGCGCCAGCAGCCGATACAGGGGTTCGGGGTCACCCCTCCACTTT. Its translation is CASSRYRGSGSPLHF.